Listed here is a single T cell receptor (beta chain). No antigen is known for it. The sample comes from a study of T cell responses to AZD1222 COVID-19 vaccine. TCRdb's copy holds only in-frame clones and misses some; the assay was immunoSEQ multiplex PCR. The profile shows some 120,000 clones, around 94% of them singletons. The CDR3 covers 14 residues. Losses at the gene ends were 8 bases for V and 4 bases for J; bases not matched to a gene: 9. Germline assignment: CDR1 GTSNPN and CDR2 SVGIG (reference sequence). Notes on the study in general: Sampling that yielded the repertoires occurred only after the peak T cell response. The study found vaccine-associated CD4 TCRs spanning spike, dominant at 160-218 and 743-854.

This TCR derives from an adult in good health. The sequenced sample was peripheral blood, obtained on day 0 of AZD1222 vaccination. The chain couples TRBV30 to TRBJ2-7; 12 bases are a match to TRBD2. The CDR3 loop reads CATTWTSGAYEQYF. The DNA for the CDR3 is TGTGCCACCACGTGGACTAGCGGGGCGTACGAGCAGTACTTC.